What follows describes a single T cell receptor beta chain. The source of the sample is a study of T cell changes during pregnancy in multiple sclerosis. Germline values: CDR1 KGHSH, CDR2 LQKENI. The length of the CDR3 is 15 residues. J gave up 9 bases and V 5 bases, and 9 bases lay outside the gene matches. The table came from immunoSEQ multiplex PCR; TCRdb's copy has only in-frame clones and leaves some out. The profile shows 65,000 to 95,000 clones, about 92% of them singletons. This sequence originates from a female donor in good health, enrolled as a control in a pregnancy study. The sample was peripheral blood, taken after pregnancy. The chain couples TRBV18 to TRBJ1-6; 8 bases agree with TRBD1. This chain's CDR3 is CASSGTGTRGSPLHF. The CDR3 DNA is TGTGCCAGCTCAGGGACAGGCACCCGGGGTTCACCCCTCCACTTT.